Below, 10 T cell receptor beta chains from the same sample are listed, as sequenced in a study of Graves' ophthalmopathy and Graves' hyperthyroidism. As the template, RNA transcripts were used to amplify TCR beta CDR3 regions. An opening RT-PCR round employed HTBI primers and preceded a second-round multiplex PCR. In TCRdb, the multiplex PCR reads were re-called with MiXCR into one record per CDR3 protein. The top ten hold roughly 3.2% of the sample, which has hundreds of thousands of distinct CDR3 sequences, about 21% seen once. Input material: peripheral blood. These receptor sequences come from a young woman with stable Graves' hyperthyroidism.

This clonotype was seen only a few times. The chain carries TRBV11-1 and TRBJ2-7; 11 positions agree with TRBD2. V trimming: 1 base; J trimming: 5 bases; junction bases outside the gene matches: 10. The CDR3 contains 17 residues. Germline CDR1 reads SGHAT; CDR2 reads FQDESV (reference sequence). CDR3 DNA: TGTGCCAGCAGCTTAGGACTAGCGGGACCTCTAAGACACGAGCAGTACTTC. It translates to CASSLGLAGPLRHEQYF. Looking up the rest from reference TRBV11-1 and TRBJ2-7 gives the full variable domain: EAEVAQSPRYKITEKSQAVAFWCDPISGHATLYWYRQILGQGPELLVQFQDESVVDDSQLPKDRFSAERLKGVDSTLKIQPAELGDSAMYLCASSLGLAGPLRHEQYFGPGTRLTVT.

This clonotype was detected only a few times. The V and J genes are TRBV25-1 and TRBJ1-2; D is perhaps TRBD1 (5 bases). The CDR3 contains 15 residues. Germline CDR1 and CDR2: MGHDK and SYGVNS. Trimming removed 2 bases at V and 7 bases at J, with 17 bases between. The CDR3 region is CASSEPGTARRGYTF. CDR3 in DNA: TGTGCCAGCAGTGAACCCGGGACGGCCCGTCGTGGCTACACCTTC.

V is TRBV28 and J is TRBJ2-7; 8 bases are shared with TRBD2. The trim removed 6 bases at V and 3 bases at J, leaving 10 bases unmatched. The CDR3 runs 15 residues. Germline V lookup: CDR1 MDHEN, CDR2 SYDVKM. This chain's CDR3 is CASSLTGGVGYEQYF. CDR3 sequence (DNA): TGTGCCAGCAGCCTTACCGGGGGGGTCGGCTACGAGCAGTACTTC.

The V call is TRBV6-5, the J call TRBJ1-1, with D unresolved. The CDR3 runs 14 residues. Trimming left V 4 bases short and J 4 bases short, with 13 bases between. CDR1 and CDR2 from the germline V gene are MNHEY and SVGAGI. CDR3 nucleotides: TGTGCCAGCAGTTCCTCCCGGTGGGGCACTGAAGCTTTCTTT. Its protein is CASSSSRWGTEAFF.

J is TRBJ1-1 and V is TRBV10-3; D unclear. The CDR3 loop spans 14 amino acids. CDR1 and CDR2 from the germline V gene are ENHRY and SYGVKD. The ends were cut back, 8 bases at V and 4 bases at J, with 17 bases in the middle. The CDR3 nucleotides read TGTGCCATCCAGAACAGCATGGGTGGCACTGAAGCTTTCTTT. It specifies CAIQNSMGGTEAFF.

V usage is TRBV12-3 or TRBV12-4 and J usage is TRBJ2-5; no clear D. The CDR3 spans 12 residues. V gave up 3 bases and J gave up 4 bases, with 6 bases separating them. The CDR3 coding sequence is TGTGCCAGCAGTTTTTTCCGAGAGACCCAGTACTTC. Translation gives CASSFFRETQYF.

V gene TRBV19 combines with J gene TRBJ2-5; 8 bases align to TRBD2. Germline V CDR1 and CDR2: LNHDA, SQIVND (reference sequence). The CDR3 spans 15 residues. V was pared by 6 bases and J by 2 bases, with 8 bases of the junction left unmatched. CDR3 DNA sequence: TGTGCCAGTAGCCCCCTAGCGGGTCCTCAAGAGACCCAGTACTTC. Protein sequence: CASSPLAGPQETQYF.

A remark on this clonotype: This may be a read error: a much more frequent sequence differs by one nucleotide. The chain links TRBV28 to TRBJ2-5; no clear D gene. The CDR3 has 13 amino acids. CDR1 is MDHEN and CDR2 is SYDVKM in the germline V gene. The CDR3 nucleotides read TGTGCCGGCAGAATACGGCCCGGAGAGACCCAGTACTTC. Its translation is CAGRIRPGETQYF.

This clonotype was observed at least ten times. The CDR3 is CASSSEGENSPLHF. The CDR3 DNA reads TGTGCCAGCAGTTCGGAAGGCGAGAATTCACCCCTCCACTTT. The rearrangement uses TRBV28 and TRBJ1-6; D uncertain. The CDR3 is 14 amino acids. Per germline, CDR1 MDHEN and CDR2 SYDVKM. Trimming left V 4 bases short and J 7 bases short, with 11 bases between.

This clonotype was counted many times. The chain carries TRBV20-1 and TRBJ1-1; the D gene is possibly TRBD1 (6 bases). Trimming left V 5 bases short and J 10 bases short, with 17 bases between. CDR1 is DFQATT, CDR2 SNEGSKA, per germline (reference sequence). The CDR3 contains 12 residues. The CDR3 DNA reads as TGCAGTGCTCCCAGACAGGTGGGGGGAGCTTTCTTT. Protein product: CSAPRQVGGAFF.